The 28 T cell receptor beta chains presented below share a single source sample, sequenced in a study of T cells after somatic rescue of genetic block. Measured with immunoSEQ multiplex PCR; TCRdb has only the in-frame clones, and not every one. The sample carries approximately 78,000 clones, roughly 93% recorded once. Sequenced sample: peripheral blood mononuclear cells (PBMCs). These TCRs come from a young man.

The rearrangement uses TRBV7-2 and TRBJ1-2; D unresolved. V was shortened by 8 bases and J by 8 bases, with 18 bases between the two germline ends. The CDR3 sequence is 13 residues long. The germline CDR1 and CDR2 sequences are SGHTA and FQGNSA. This chain's CDR3 is CASGSQLVGGYTF. The CDR3 nucleotides read TGTGCCAGCGGATCACAATTGGTGGGGGGCTACACCTTC.

CDR3 region: CASSPLRGGAEAFF. CDR3 in DNA: TGTGCCAGCAGTCCACTGCGGGGAGGGGCTGAAGCTTTCTTT. The V and J genes are TRBV4-2 and TRBJ1-1, with D possibly matching TRBD1 (5 bases). The CDR3 is 14 residues long. From germline, CDR1 is LGHNA and CDR2 YNFKEQ. Trimming cost V 6 bases and J 6 bases, with 17 bases left between them.

The chain's CDR3 is CASSYQTRDGYTF. The CDR3 region has the DNA TGTGCCAGCAGTTACCAGACAAGGGATGGCTACACCTTC. The V gene is TRBV27, the J gene TRBJ1-2; D unclear. This CDR3 region has 13 residues. Germline CDR1 reads MNHEY; CDR2 reads SMNVEV (reference sequence). V lost 4 bases to trimming and J lost 6 bases, with 12 bases between them.

The rearrangement links TRBV4-3 to TRBJ2-7; 9 nucleotides match TRBD2. The CDR3 loop spans 16 amino acids. V was clipped by 0 bases and J by 3 bases; unmatched bases: 6. Looked up from germline, CDR1 is LGHNA and CDR2 is YSLEER. CDR3 in DNA: TGCGCCAGCAGCCAAGATCTAGATAGCGGGAGCTACGAGCAGTACTTC. Its translation is CASSQDLDSGSYEQYF.

This chain joins TRBV6-6 and TRBJ2-5; either TRBD1 or TRBD2 may fit D (5 bases each). Trimming cost V 0 bases and J 4 bases, with 15 bases left between them. CDR1 and CDR2 from the germline V gene are MNHNY and SVGAGI (reference sequence). The CDR3 is made up of 16 amino acids. CDR3 in DNA: TGTGCCAGCAGTTACTCGTTCGGTTCGGGACCAGAGACCCAGTACTTC. The encoded protein is CASSYSFGSGPETQYF.

J is TRBJ2-2 and V is TRBV18, with D perhaps matching TRBD2 (6 bases). CDR3 length: 14 residues. Trimming removed 5 bases from V and 2 bases from J, with 9 bases in between. Germline-derived CDR1 and CDR2 are KGHSH and LQKENI. CDR3 DNA sequence: TGTGCCAGCTCAGGGACTCTAAACACCGGGGAGCTGTTTTTT. Translated, it gives CASSGTLNTGELFF.

The rearrangement uses TRBV11-2 and TRBJ2-2, with D tentatively TRBD1 or TRBD2 (5 bases each). The CDR3 loop spans 14 amino acids. The V end lost 5 bases, the J end lost 2 bases, and 9 bases lay between the germline ends. From germline, CDR1 is SGHAT and CDR2 FQNNGV. CDR3 residues: CASSEGPNTGELFF. The CDR3 DNA reads TGTGCCAGCAGCGAGGGACCTAACACCGGGGAGCTGTTTTTT.

The V gene is TRBV4-1, the J gene TRBJ2-4, with a tentative D call TRBD2 (6 bases). The CDR3 is made up of 15 amino acids. Germline loops: CDR1 MGHRA, CDR2 YSYEKL. V was pared by 5 bases and J by 6 bases, with 17 bases between. The CDR3 here is CASSFVGGWSNIQYF. The CDR3 DNA reads TGCGCCAGCAGCTTCGTGGGAGGCTGGTCAAACATTCAGTACTTC.

The gene calls are TRBV9 and TRBJ2-3; D is possibly TRBD1 (6 bases). The V gene lost 3 bases and the J gene lost 6 bases, with 14 bases spanning the gap. CDR3 length: 14 amino acids. CDR1 is SGDLS and CDR2 is YYNGEE in the germline V gene. The CDR3 spells CASSGHRETDTQYF. In DNA form, the CDR3 reads TGTGCCAGCAGCGGTCACAGGGAGACGGATACGCAGTATTTT.

V gene TRBV13 combines with J gene TRBJ2-7; D not certain. Deletions cut 4 bases from V and 2 bases from J, with 6 bases between. Germline assignment: CDR1 PRHDT and CDR2 FYEKMQ (reference sequence). This CDR3 contains 12 residues. CDR3 coding DNA: TGTGCCAGCAGCTCGGACCCCTACGAGCAGTACTTC. It encodes CASSSDPYEQYF.

V gene TRBV5-1 combines with J gene TRBJ2-5; a possible D gene is TRBD1 (6 bases). CDR3 size: 13 residues. Germline values: CDR1 SGHRS, CDR2 YFSETQ. The ends were cut back, 1 base at V and 4 bases at J, with 8 bases in the middle. CDR3 coding DNA: TGCGCCAGCAGCTTGCAAGGGGGAGAGACCCAGTACTTC. Translated: CASSLQGGETQYF.

V usage is TRBV9 and J usage is TRBJ2-3; 11 bases line up with TRBD1. The V gene end was trimmed by 4 bases and the J gene end by 2 bases; junction bases not matched to a gene: 6. The germline gives CDR1 SGDLS, CDR2 YYNGEE. The CDR3 is 16 amino acids. Here the CDR3 reads CASSPRTGGVTDTQYF. CDR3 sequence (DNA): TGTGCCAGCAGCCCACGGACAGGGGGCGTCACAGATACGCAGTATTTT.

The genes are TRBV12-5 and TRBJ1-5; D perhaps matches TRBD1 (5 bases). CDR3 size: 17 residues. V lost 1 base and J lost 3, with 16 bases in between. Germline loops: CDR1 LGHNT, CDR2 FRNRAP. CDR3 loop: CASGLAYRDLVNQPQHF. The CDR3 DNA sequence: TGTGCTAGTGGTTTGGCCTACCGGGACTTAGTCAATCAGCCCCAGCATTTT. Full variable domain (remainder filled in from reference TRBV12-5 and TRBJ1-5): DARVTQTPRHKVTEMGQEVTMRCQPILGHNTVFWYRQTMMQGLELLAYFRNRAPLDDSGMPKDRFSAEMPDATLATLKIQPSEPRDSAVYFCASGLAYRDLVNQPQHFGDGTRLSIL.

The chain couples TRBV20-1 to TRBJ2-7; D gene uncertain. Per the germline V gene, CDR1 is DFQATT and CDR2 is SNEGSKA (reference sequence). V lost 5 bases to trimming and J lost 1 base, with 6 bases between them. This CDR3 has 11 amino acids. Here the CDR3 reads CSAPVSYEQYF. The CDR3 DNA reads TGCAGTGCTCCCGTATCCTACGAGCAGTACTTC.

The rearrangement joins TRBV4-3 to TRBJ1-2, with D possibly matching TRBD1 (5 bases). The V and J ends lost 1 base and 7 bases respectively, with 13 bases between them. This CDR3 has 14 residues. Germline CDR1 reads LGHNA; CDR2 reads YSLEER. This CDR3 reads CASSQVLGGRGYTF. In DNA form, the CDR3 reads TGCGCCAGCAGCCAAGTCCTGGGGGGACGTGGCTACACCTTC.

This chain links TRBV4-2 with TRBJ2-7; no firm D call. With 0 bases removed from V and 4 bases from J, the gap between germline ends came to 10 bases. The germline gives CDR1 LGHNA, CDR2 YNFKEQ. This CDR3 region has 14 residues. CDR3 DNA sequence: TGTGCCAGCAGCCAAGATTCAGGTATATACGAGCAGTACTTC. It codes for CASSQDSGIYEQYF.

This clone came up once. The chain has TRBV19 and TRBJ2-1; no clear D. Trimming cost V 6 bases and J 7 bases, with 13 bases left between them. The germline V gene has CDR1 LNHDA and CDR2 SQIVND (reference sequence). The CDR3 runs 13 residues. This chain's CDR3 is CASSPVPSNEQFF. In DNA, the CDR3 is TGTGCCAGTAGCCCGGTCCCTTCGAATGAGCAGTTCTTC.

This chain connects TRBV4-1 to TRBJ1-1, with TRBD1 matching 9 bases. Per germline, CDR1 MGHRA and CDR2 YSYEKL. The CDR3 has 16 amino acids. With 3 bases clipped from V and 0 bases from J, the junction kept 5 bases outside the gene matches. CDR3 DNA: TGCGCCAGCAGCCACCCCGGGACAGGGATGAACACTGAAGCTTTCTTT. Its translation: CASSHPGTGMNTEAFF.

V is TRBV10-3 and J is TRBJ2-7; D not resolved. Germline CDR1 ENHRY, CDR2 SYGVKD. V lost 3 bases, J lost 0 bases, and 6 bases lay in between. The CDR3 sequence is 13 residues long. In DNA form, the CDR3 reads TGTGCCATCAGTGATCAGCTCTCCTACGAGCAGTACTTC. Its protein is CAISDQLSYEQYF.

The chain employs TRBV1 and TRBJ2-3; the tabulated D call, TRBD2, remains unverified against the DNA. TRBV1 is termed a pseudogene. This CDR3 is 16 amino acids long. The CDR3 sequence is CTSSQGAGEYTDTQYF. The DNA of the CDR3 is TGCACCAGCAGCCAAGGAGCGGGGGAGTACACAGATACGCAGTATTTT.

This clone appeared once. V usage is TRBV19 and J usage is TRBJ2-3, with TRBD2 as a possible D gene (5 bases). The germline gives CDR1 LNHDA, CDR2 SQIVND (reference sequence). With 5 bases removed from V and 2 bases from J, the gap between germline ends came to 14 bases. CDR3 length: 15 residues. The CDR3 is CASSFTSGITDTQYF. The DNA of the CDR3 is TGTGCCAGTAGTTTCACCTCGGGGATCACAGATACGCAGTATTTT.

The chain carries TRBV7-9 and TRBJ1-3, with 8 bases matching TRBD1. The CDR3 loop spans 16 amino acids. The V and J ends lost 5 bases and 0 bases, in that order; junction bases with no gene match: 6. Germline CDR1 is SEHNR and CDR2 is FQNEAQ (reference sequence). The CDR3 spells CASSQRTGPSGNTIYF. CDR3 DNA: TGTGCCAGCAGCCAGAGGACAGGGCCCTCTGGAAACACCATATATTTT.

The rearrangement joins TRBV6-6 to TRBJ2-3, with 11 bases matching TRBD1. In germline, CDR1 is MNHNY, CDR2 SVGAGI (reference sequence). V shed 4 bases, J shed 3 bases, and the junction held 6 bases outside the gene matches. The CDR3 runs to 16 residues. The CDR3 DNA is TGTGCCAGCAGTTTAACCGGGACAGGGGGTACAGATACGCAGTATTTT. Translating gives CASSLTGTGGTDTQYF.

The chain recombines TRBV19 with TRBJ1-1, with D uncertain. Germline V gives CDR1 LNHDA, CDR2 SQIVND (reference sequence). This CDR3 has 16 residues. Trimming took off 5 bases at V and 3 bases at J, with 19 bases between the two ends. In nucleotides, the CDR3 is TGTGCCAGTAGTCCGTGGTGGGGAGGGCAAGACACTGAAGCTTTCTTT. Protein: CASSPWWGGQDTEAFF.

V gene TRBV6-6 combines with J gene TRBJ1-1, with D uncertain. With 5 bases removed from V and 11 bases from J, the gap between germline ends came to 12 bases. The germline CDR1 and CDR2 sequences are MNHNY and SVGAGI (reference sequence). The CDR3 extends over 11 amino acids. The CDR3 loop is CASSPSDTAFF. CDR3 nucleotide sequence: TGTGCCAGCAGTCCGTCCGACACCGCTTTCTTT.

V gene TRBV28 combines with J gene TRBJ1-1; possible D gene TRBD1, 5 bases. Germline values: CDR1 MDHEN, CDR2 SYDVKM. The CDR3 is 15 amino acids. Trimming stripped 5 bases from V and 0 bases from J, with 13 bases between. CDR3 amino acids: CASSPRGTVNTEAFF. CDR3 coding DNA: TGTGCCAGCAGTCCACGCGGGACGGTGAACACTGAAGCTTTCTTT.

The chain couples TRBV27 to TRBJ1-1, with D possibly TRBD1 on 5 matching bases. Germline CDR1 reads MNHEY; CDR2 reads SMNVEV (reference sequence). V lost 4 bases to trimming and J lost 0 bases, with 9 bases between them. This CDR3 is 14 amino acids long. CDR3 in amino acids: CASSYGQLNTEAFF. In DNA form, the CDR3 reads TGTGCCAGCAGTTACGGACAACTGAACACTGAAGCTTTCTTT.

The rearrangement uses TRBV7-9 and TRBJ2-5; D remains unclear. CDR1 SEHNR and CDR2 FQNEAQ come from the germline V gene (reference sequence). The V and J ends lost 1 base and 4 bases respectively, with 13 bases between them. There are 15 residues in the CDR3. The CDR3 region has the DNA TGTGCCAGCAGCTTAGGTCCGGGCCCCCGAGAGACCCAGTACTTC. This codes for CASSLGPGPRETQYF.